This is a list of T cell receptor beta chains from one sample in a study of beta chain features in type 1 diabetes. Some clones are missing from TCRdb's copy, which holds only in-frame ones; the method was immunoSEQ multiplex PCR. The sample holds about 370,000 clones, around 9.6% seen once. Sample: central memory CD4+ T cells from blood. The source is a man aged 30 to 39 with type 1 diabetes. Each CDR3 is given with its conserved first and last residue. The D gene is left open where the match is weak. Expanded clones are given a class, and other clones once, few, many or no size at all.

>few|TRBV7-8|TRBJ1-4|.
TGTGCCAGCATGAGAGGGGTGGGAGAAAAACTGTTTTTT
CASMRGVGEKLFF
>.|TRBV18|TRBJ2-5|.
TGTGCCAGCTCACCTCCGGGTCGACTGGGGGAGACCCAGTACTTC
CASSPPGRLGETQYF
>.|TRBV11-2|TRBJ1-4|TRBD1
TGTGCCAGCAGCCTCGGACAGGGGGCAACTAATGAAAAACTGTTTTTT
CASSLGQGATNEKLFF
>few|TRBV5-8|TRBJ2-1|TRBD2
TGTGCCAGCAGCTTGGTTTCTAGCGGGAGGGCCTTACACAATGAGCAGTTCTTC
CASSLVSSGRALHNEQFF
>.|TRBV18|TRBJ2-5|.
TGTGCCAGCTCACCCTCCGGGACCCAAGAGACCCAGTACTTC
CASSPSGTQETQYF
>.|TRBV14|TRBJ1-5|.
TGTGCCAGCAGCCAAGCTTATAATCAGCCCCAGCATTTT
CASSQAYNQPQHF
>few|TRBV7-8|TRBJ2-1|TRBD2
TGTGCCAGCAGCCGAGAAGTAGCGGGAGTGTGGAATGAGCAGTTCTTC
CASSREVAGVWNEQFF
>many|TRBV19|TRBJ1-1|.
TGTGCCAGTACTCCAGATTATGGGTATGCTTTCTTT
CASTPDYGYAFF
>few|TRBV11-2|TRBJ2-7|.
TGTGCCAGCAGCGCCCGCACAGAGTCTTACGAGCAGTACTTC
CASSARTESYEQYF
>many|TRBV6-5|TRBJ2-1|.
TGTGCCAGCCGACACGGGAATGAGCAGTTCTTC
CASRHGNEQFF
>.|TRBV10-3|TRBJ2-3|TRBD1
TGTGCCATCAGTGAGAAGGGGGCGGGAGATACGCAGTATTTT
CAISEKGAGDTQYF
>few|TRBV2|TRBJ2-5|.
TGTGCCAGCAGTGTGAAGGCAGAGACCCAGTACTTC
CASSVKAETQYF
>few|TRBV7-9|TRBJ1-5|.
TGTGCCAGCAGCTTAACAGAGGGTACCAATCAGCCCCAGCATTTT
CASSLTEGTNQPQHF
>few|TRBV7-2|TRBJ2-7|.
TGTGCCAGCAGCTCGAGTGGACCGATTGCCTACGAGCAGTACTTC
CASSSSGPIAYEQYF
>few|TRBV7-9|TRBJ1-5|TRBD1
TGTGCCAGCAGCCTCGAGGCAGGGGGAAACAATCAGCCCCAGCATTTT
CASSLEAGGNNQPQHF
>few|TRBV5-1|TRBJ2-5|TRBD1
TGCGCCAGCAGCTTAGGACAGGGGGCGCAGGAGACCCAGTACTTC
CASSLGQGAQETQYF
>.|TRBV30|TRBJ1-2|.
TGTGCCTGGAGTGTACAATTACGTCTGGCGAACTTC
CAWSVQLRLANF
>.|TRBV18|TRBJ1-2|.
TGTGCCAGCTCACCGGACCTTGAGGGGGGCTACACCTTC
CASSPDLEGGYTF
>.|TRBV7-9|TRBJ1-5|.
TGTGCCAGCAGCCGGCTGATCAATCAGCCCCAGCATTTT
CASSRLINQPQHF
>once|TRBV2|TRBJ2-7|.
TGTGCCAGCAGGGAGCGATCCTACGAGCAGTACTTC
CASRERSYEQYF
>few|TRBV5-6|TRBJ1-1|TRBD1
TGTGCCAGCAGCCGACGTCCCGGGACAGGGAAATACACTGAAGCTTTCTTT
CASSRRPGTGKYTEAFF
>few|TRBV20-1|TRBJ1-2|.
TGCAGTGCTAGAGAGCCGGGTGGTTACACCTTC
CSAREPGGYTF
>few|TRBV4-1|TRBJ2-3|TRBD2
TGCGCCAGCAGCCAAGATAGAACTAGCGGGTCCACAGATACGCAGTATTTT
CASSQDRTSGSTDTQYF
>.|TRBV19|TRBJ2-7|.
TGTGCCAGTAGTACCGAACTGGGGGTGGAGCAGTACTTC
CASSTELGVEQYF
>many|TRBV5-4|TRBJ2-7|TRBD2
TGTGCCAGCAGCTTGGCCCAGCGGGGGGTCCACGAGCAGTACTTC
CASSLAQRGVHEQYF
>.|TRBV6-6|TRBJ2-7|TRBD1
TGTGCCAGCAGTTACTTGGACAGGGGAGGCGAGCAGTACTTC
CASSYLDRGGEQYF
>.|TRBV9|TRBJ2-7|.
TGTGCCAGCAGCCCTCGGACTTCGGGCGGCGAGCAGTACTTC
CASSPRTSGGEQYF
>few|TRBV28|TRBJ2-5|.
TGTGCCAGCAGTAGCTCAGGGGAGGTCGGAGAGACCCAGTACTTC
CASSSSGEVGETQYF
>.|TRBV27|TRBJ2-6|TRBD1
TGTGCCAGCAGTTTAAGAGCGGGACAGGGGTGGGTACGCTCTGGGGCCAACGTCCTGACTTTC
CASSLRAGQGWVRSGANVLTF
>.|TRBV7-2|TRBJ1-5|.
TGTGCCAGCAGCTTAATTGGGGGGAATAGCAATCAGCCCCAGCATTTT
CASSLIGGNSNQPQHF
>.|TRBV30|TRBJ2-1|TRBD2
TGTGCCTGGAGTACTCCCGGGACTAGCGGGACCCGCGTAAATCCGTTCTTC
CAWSTPGTSGTRVNPFF
>.|TRBV5-1|TRBJ2-5|.
TGCGCCAGCAGCTTGGGGGGGCGCGGAGAGACCCAGTACTTC
CASSLGGRGETQYF
>few|TRBV7-2|TRBJ2-1|.
TGTGCCAGCAGCTTAGATCTGGGTGAGCAGTTCTTC
CASSLDLGEQFF